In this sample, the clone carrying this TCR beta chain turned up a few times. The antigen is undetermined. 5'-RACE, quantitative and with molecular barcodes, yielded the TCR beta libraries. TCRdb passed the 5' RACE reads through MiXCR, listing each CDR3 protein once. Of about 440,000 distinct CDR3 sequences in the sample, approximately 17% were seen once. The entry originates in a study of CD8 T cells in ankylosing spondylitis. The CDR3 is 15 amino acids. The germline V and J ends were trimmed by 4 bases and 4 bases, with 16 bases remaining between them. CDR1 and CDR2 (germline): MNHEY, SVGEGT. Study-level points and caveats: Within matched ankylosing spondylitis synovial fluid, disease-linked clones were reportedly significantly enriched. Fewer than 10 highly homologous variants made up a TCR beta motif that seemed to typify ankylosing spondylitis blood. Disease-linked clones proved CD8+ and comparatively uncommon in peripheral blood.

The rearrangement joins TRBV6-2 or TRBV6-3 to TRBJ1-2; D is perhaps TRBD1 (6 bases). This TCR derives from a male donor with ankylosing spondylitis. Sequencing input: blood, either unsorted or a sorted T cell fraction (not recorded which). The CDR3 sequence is CASSLRTVPSYGYTF. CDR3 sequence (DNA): TGTGCCAGCAGTTTAAGGACAGTTCCAAGCTATGGCTACACCTTC.